Listed below are T cell receptor beta chains from one sample, sequenced in a study of post-analysis software for immune sequencing data. TCRdb independently ran MiXCR on the PCR reads; one entry per CDR3 protein. The sample contains around 700,000 distinct CDR3 sequences, 59% of which appear only once. Sequencing was carried out using blood. These receptors were obtained from a girl aged 2-10 years with multiple sclerosis. CDR3s include the opening cysteine and the closing phenylalanine or tryptophan. D genes are given only for firm matches. Size values are once, few and many counts, or a class for expanded clones, and some rows have none.

D: TRBD2
size: few
J: TRBJ2-1
V: TRBV9
DNA: TGTGCCAGCAGCGGATCGGCGGCTAGCGGGAGCTATGAGCAGTTCTTC
CDR3: CASSGSAASGSYEQFF

D: TRBD2
size: -
J: TRBJ2-1
V: TRBV7-2
DNA: TGTGCCAGCAGCAAGACGGGACTAGCGGGCAATGAGCAGTTCTTC
CDR3: CASSKTGLAGNEQFF

D: TRBD1
size: -
J: TRBJ2-7
V: TRBV27
DNA: TGTGCCAGCAGGTCTTCCACCGGGACAGGGCTCAACGAGCAGTACTTC
CDR3: CASRSSTGTGLNEQYF

D: -
size: -
J: TRBJ1-2
V: TRBV29-1
DNA: TGCAGCGTTGACGGGGGCTACACCTTC
CDR3: CSVDGGYTF

D: TRBD1
size: -
J: TRBJ2-3
V: TRBV29-1
DNA: TGCAGCGTTGAAAGGGACAGTTCAGATACGCAGTATTTT
CDR3: CSVERDSSDTQYF

D: -
size: -
J: TRBJ1-4
V: TRBV6-2/TRBV6-3
DNA: TGTGCCAGCAGTTACCCGAGGCGCCTCAGGAATGAAAAACTGTTTTTT
CDR3: CASSYPRRLRNEKLFF

D: -
size: -
J: TRBJ2-5
V: TRBV12-3/TRBV12-4
DNA: TGTGCCAGCAGAGACCTCAGGGAAATGGAGACCCAGTACTTC
CDR3: CASRDLREMETQYF

D: -
size: -
J: TRBJ1-5
V: TRBV20-1
DNA: TGCAGTGCTAGTAATCGGGCGGATCAGCCCCAGCATTTT
CDR3: CSASNRADQPQHF

D: TRBD1
size: -
J: TRBJ2-7
V: TRBV20-1
DNA: TGCAGTGCTAGAGATCTAGGGACAGGGGGCGGCGAGCAGTACTTC
CDR3: CSARDLGTGGGEQYF

D: -
size: few
J: TRBJ1-2
V: TRBV7-2
DNA: TGTGCCAGCAGCTTAGTAGGGGGAGGCTATGGCTACACCTTC
CDR3: CASSLVGGGYGYTF

D: -
size: few
J: TRBJ2-5
V: TRBV4-1
DNA: TGCGCCAGCAGCCCCATTGGGGGGCAGGGGCAGTACTTC
CDR3: CASSPIGGQGQYF

D: -
size: -
J: TRBJ2-7
V: TRBV11-2
DNA: TGTGCCAGCAGCCCAGGCCGGCGGTACAATGAGCAGTACTTC
CDR3: CASSPGRRYNEQYF

D: -
size: -
J: TRBJ2-5
V: TRBV27
DNA: TGTGCCAGCAGCACCGGACACTCTCGGGAGACCCAGTACTTC
CDR3: CASSTGHSRETQYF

D: -
size: -
J: TRBJ1-2
V: TRBV20-1
DNA: TGCAGTCCTGCGGGGGGCGCAGGCTATGGCTACACCTTC
CDR3: CSPAGGAGYGYTF

D: -
size: -
J: TRBJ1-2
V: TRBV4-3
DNA: TGCGCCAGCAGCCAAGAAATGGGACCGGGGTATGGCTACACCTTC
CDR3: CASSQEMGPGYGYTF

D: -
size: -
J: TRBJ1-6
V: TRBV4-3
DNA: TGCGCCAGCAGCCAAAGCCCCGAGGGGCGAAATTCACCCCTCCACTTT
CDR3: CASSQSPEGRNSPLHF

D: -
size: -
J: TRBJ1-1
V: TRBV6-4
DNA: TGTGCCAGCAGTCCAGACCTGAACACTGAAGCTTTCTTT
CDR3: CASSPDLNTEAFF

D: -
size: -
J: TRBJ2-5
V: TRBV6-5
DNA: TGTGCCAGCAGTTACTCGAACGGTGCAGGGCAGGAGACCCAGTACTTC
CDR3: CASSYSNGAGQETQYF

D: TRBD2
size: -
J: TRBJ2-1
V: TRBV10-3
DNA: TGTGCCATCAGTACGCTAGCGGGAGAACGGTTCTTC
CDR3: CAISTLAGERFF

D: -
size: -
J: TRBJ1-5
V: TRBV6-5
DNA: TGTGCCAGCAGTTTCAGGGGTCAGCCCCAGCATTTT
CDR3: CASSFRGQPQHF

D: -
size: few
J: TRBJ1-2
V: TRBV28
DNA: TGTGCCAGCAGGATAGGACTAGCTGGCTACACCTTC
CDR3: CASRIGLAGYTF

D: TRBD2
size: -
J: TRBJ2-1
V: TRBV5-1
DNA: TGCGCCAGCAGCTTGGTTTCCGGGGGGGCCTCCTACAATGAGCAGTTCTTC
CDR3: CASSLVSGGASYNEQFF

D: -
size: -
J: TRBJ1-4
V: TRBV5-1
DNA: TGCGCCAGCAGCTTGACGGGGACGGATGAAAAACTGTTTTTT
CDR3: CASSLTGTDEKLFF

D: -
size: -
J: TRBJ1-2
V: TRBV7-9
DNA: TGTGCCAGCAGCTTGGCGACAGAATATGGCTACACCTTC
CDR3: CASSLATEYGYTF

D: -
size: once
J: TRBJ1-2
V: TRBV5-1
DNA: TGCGCCAGGAGGACAACCTATGGCTACACCTTC
CDR3: CARRTTYGYTF

D: -
size: once
J: TRBJ1-1
V: TRBV7-8
DNA: TGTGCCAGCAGCTTACGGTCGGGGGGGTATCGGGGGACTGAAGCTTTCTTT
CDR3: CASSLRSGGYRGTEAFF

D: -
size: few
J: TRBJ2-7
V: TRBV9
DNA: TGTGCCAGCAGCGTTCGGCTGAACTACGAGCAGTACTTC
CDR3: CASSVRLNYEQYF

D: -
size: -
J: TRBJ2-3
V: TRBV24-1
DNA: TGTGCCACCAGTGATTTACAAACTGAGGGCACTAGCACAGATACGCAGTATTTT
CDR3: CATSDLQTEGTSTDTQYF

D: TRBD2
size: -
J: TRBJ2-4
V: TRBV4-1
DNA: TGCGCCAGCAGCCAAGGTTCTAGCGGGGGGTTGCTAGCCAAAAACATTCAGTACTTC
CDR3: CASSQGSSGGLLAKNIQYF

D: TRBD1
size: -
J: TRBJ2-6
V: TRBV7-2
DNA: TGTGCCAGCAGCTTACAGGGGGCTGGGGCCAACGTCCTGACTTTC
CDR3: CASSLQGAGANVLTF

D: TRBD1
size: -
J: TRBJ2-1
V: TRBV20-1
DNA: TGCAGTGCTAGGACCTACAGGGGGCTGGAGCAGTTCTTC
CDR3: CSARTYRGLEQFF

D: -
size: -
J: TRBJ1-6
V: TRBV7-2
DNA: TGTGCCAGCAGCTTAGAATCGGGGTGGAGCTCCTATAATTCACCCCTCCACTTT
CDR3: CASSLESGWSSYNSPLHF

D: TRBD2
size: few
J: TRBJ2-5
V: TRBV25-1
DNA: TGTGCCAGCAGTGAGTCTAGGGAGGGAGAGACCCAGTACTTC
CDR3: CASSESREGETQYF

D: -
size: -
J: TRBJ1-2
V: TRBV27
DNA: TGTGCCAGCAGTTTAACCCGGGCAGGGCCGCATGGCTACACCTTC
CDR3: CASSLTRAGPHGYTF

D: TRBD1
size: -
J: TRBJ2-2
V: TRBV7-9
DNA: TGTGCCAGCACCCAACAGGGGGCGGACACCGGGGAGCTGTTTTTT
CDR3: CASTQQGADTGELFF

D: TRBD2
size: -
J: TRBJ2-1
V: TRBV7-9
DNA: TGTGCCAGCAGGCCCGGACTAGCGGGGGGGCCAGATGAGCAGTTCTTC
CDR3: CASRPGLAGGPDEQFF

D: TRBD2
size: few
J: TRBJ2-4
V: TRBV4-2
DNA: TGTGCCAGCAGCCAAGAATCAACCGGGGGGAAAAACATTCAGTACTTC
CDR3: CASSQESTGGKNIQYF

D: TRBD2
size: -
J: TRBJ2-1
V: TRBV10-2
DNA: TGCGCCAGTAAGATGGGGGTCCGGAGCGGGAGGGGCAATGAGCAGTTCTTC
CDR3: CASKMGVRSGRGNEQFF

D: -
size: -
J: TRBJ2-1
V: TRBV6-5
DNA: TGTGCCAGCAGTTACGAGGACACCAAGCAGTTCTTC
CDR3: CASSYEDTKQFF

D: -
size: -
J: TRBJ1-6
V: TRBV20-1
DNA: TGCAGTGCTCAACAGGGTGCGAATTCACCCCTCCACTTT
CDR3: CSAQQGANSPLHF

D: -
size: -
J: TRBJ1-1
V: TRBV6-5
DNA: TGTGCCGCAAGCGGGCCTCGGCAGGGAGCTTTCTTT
CDR3: CAASGPRQGAFF

D: TRBD1
size: few
J: TRBJ2-1
V: TRBV5-1
DNA: TGCGCCAGCAGCTTGGCCGAGACAGGGTATGAGCAGTTCTTC
CDR3: CASSLAETGYEQFF

D: -
size: -
J: TRBJ2-6
V: TRBV2
DNA: TGTGCCAGCAGTGGCCAGATCCCTGGGGCCAACGTCCTGACTTTC
CDR3: CASSGQIPGANVLTF

D: TRBD2
size: -
J: TRBJ2-3
V: TRBV29-1
DNA: TGCAGCGTTGCGGGGGGGCCTCAGGTCACAGATACGCAGTATTTT
CDR3: CSVAGGPQVTDTQYF

D: -
size: -
J: TRBJ2-1
V: TRBV11-3
DNA: TGTGCCAGCAGCACTATAGCAGAGGTAGGAGGTGAGCAGTTCTTC
CDR3: CASSTIAEVGGEQFF

D: -
size: -
J: TRBJ2-1
V: TRBV7-9
DNA: TGTGCCAGCCTAAGGGTCGCGGGGCGGAGGCCCAATGAGCAGTTCTTC
CDR3: CASLRVAGRRPNEQFF

D: -
size: once
J: TRBJ1-1
V: TRBV5-1
DNA: TGCGCCAGCAGCTTGGGATGGGCGGACCCGAACACTGAAGCTTTCTTT
CDR3: CASSLGWADPNTEAFF

D: TRBD2
size: -
J: TRBJ2-4
V: TRBV20-1
DNA: TGCAGTGCTAGAGATCCCCTAGCGGCTTGGACTAGGAAGGAAAACATTCAGTACTTC
CDR3: CSARDPLAAWTRKENIQYF

D: TRBD1
size: -
J: TRBJ2-1
V: TRBV10-3
DNA: TGTGCCATCAGTTCCCCAGTCCTAGAAGGGGACAGCAACAATGAGCAGTTCTTC
CDR3: CAISSPVLEGDSNNEQFF

D: -
size: -
J: TRBJ2-7
V: TRBV6-6
DNA: TGTGCCAGCAGCCCCGTTGGCTTCTCCCTTAAGGGGCAGTACTTC
CDR3: CASSPVGFSLKGQYF

D: TRBD2
size: few
J: TRBJ2-4
V: TRBV5-6
DNA: TGTGCCAGCAGGTCGGGGGGAAGCGACATTCAGTACTTC
CDR3: CASRSGGSDIQYF

D: TRBD1
size: -
J: TRBJ2-5
V: TRBV20-1
DNA: TGCAGTGCCATTCCGGGACAGGGAATAGAGACCCAGTACTTC
CDR3: CSAIPGQGIETQYF

D: -
size: -
J: TRBJ2-7
V: TRBV20-1
DNA: TGCAGTGCCCTCGGGCTAGCGTCGACCTACGAGCAGTACTTC
CDR3: CSALGLASTYEQYF

D: TRBD2
size: -
J: TRBJ2-5
V: TRBV20-1
DNA: TGCAGTGCTAAATGGCCCTATGGAGGTTCTAGCGGAAAAGAGACCCAGTACTTC
CDR3: CSAKWPYGGSSGKETQYF

D: -
size: -
J: TRBJ2-4
V: TRBV12-3/TRBV12-4
DNA: TGTGCCAGCAGTTCCCCCATGGTTGGCATTCAGTACTTC
CDR3: CASSSPMVGIQYF

D: -
size: -
J: TRBJ1-2
V: TRBV4-1
DNA: TGCGCCAGCAGCTCTCTCGGAAGGGGAAGGAACTATGGCTACACCTTC
CDR3: CASSSLGRGRNYGYTF

D: -
size: -
J: TRBJ2-5
V: TRBV10-3
DNA: TGTGCCATCGGCCGGGGACCTCAAGAGACCCAGTACTTC
CDR3: CAIGRGPQETQYF